The 11 T cell receptor beta chains below all came from one sample that was sequenced in a study of blood T cell repertoires in COVID-19 (dated by TCRdb to about 2020). Libraries came from the immunoSEQ multiplex PCR assay. Entries here come from immuneACCESS through TCRdb and include only in-frame sequences with V and J called. Some clones fail to appear in such tables; in the studies checked, an unresolved V gene covers under half of the shortfall, and the cause of the remainder is unknown. Here the sample has approximately 280,000 clones; 88% occur a single time. The ten largest account for approximately 8.5% of the sample. The sequenced sample was peripheral blood. The receptors originated from a man aged 18 to 30 with active or convalescent COVID-19.

This chain connects TRBV6-5 to TRBJ2-6, with 8 bases identical to TRBD1. CDR3 length: 16 residues. J lost 0 bases, V lost 2 bases, and 0 bases had no gene match. Germline CDR1 MNHEY, CDR2 SVGAGI. The CDR3 DNA reads as TGTGCCAGCAGTTACACAGGGGGCTCTGGGGCCAACGTCCTGACTTTC. Its translation: CASSYTGGSGANVLTF.

The CDR3 protein is CASSTDTLGEQYF. The CDR3 nucleotides are TGTGCCAGCAGCACGGACACCCTCGGCGAGCAGTACTTC. The chain recombines TRBV7-8 with TRBJ2-7, with a possible D match to TRBD1 (5 bases). CDR3 length: 13 residues. CDR1 SGHVS and CDR2 FQNEAQ come from the germline V gene. V was clipped by 5 bases and J by 6 bases, with 14 bases between them.

The CDR3 sequence is CASSADRNQETQYF. In DNA, the CDR3 is TGTGCCAGCAGTGCGGACAGGAACCAAGAGACCCAGTACTTC. This chain connects TRBV2 to TRBJ2-5, with TRBD1 identical over 7 bases. The CDR3 runs to 14 residues. Germline values: CDR1 SNHLY, CDR2 FYNNEI. J was trimmed by 0 bases and V by 4 bases; bases with no gene match: 2.

This clone was seen just once. The chain is built from TRBV7-9 and TRBJ2-5; 9 bases line up with TRBD2. CDR3 size: 17 residues. The trim removed 6 bases at V and 1 base at J, leaving 12 bases unmatched. Looked up from germline, CDR1 is SEHNR and CDR2 is FQNEAQ (reference sequence). CDR3 nucleotide sequence: TGTGCCAGCAGAACAGCGCCAGGGCGGGGGGGCCAAGAGACCCAGTACTTC. The encoded protein is CASRTAPGRGGQETQYF. Filled out from reference TRBV7-9 and TRBJ2-5, the complete variable domain reads DTGVSQNPRHKITKRGQNVTFRCDPISEHNRLYWYRQTLGQGPEFLTYFQNEAQLEKSRLLSDRFSAERPKGSFSTLEIQRTEQGDSAMYLCASRTAPGRGGQETQYFGPGTRLLVL.

The CDR3, as DNA: TGTGCCAGCTCACCCACAGGGGGTCGCCCGAACACTGAAGCTTTCTTT. Translated: CASSPTGGRPNTEAFF. The gene calls are TRBV18 and TRBJ1-1, with 8 bases identical to TRBD1. J lost 1 base, V lost 3 bases, and 7 bases had no gene match. The CDR3 totals 16 residues. Germline values: CDR1 KGHSH, CDR2 LQKENI.

The chain carries TRBV9 and TRBJ2-1; 7 bases match TRBD2. V lost 4 bases and J lost 3; bases outside the gene matches: 7. The CDR3 contains 15 residues. Germline loops: CDR1 SGDLS, CDR2 YYNGEE. CDR3 sequence reads: CASSYGLEGYNEQFF. CDR3 DNA sequence: TGTGCCAGCAGCTACGGACTAGAGGGCTACAATGAGCAGTTCTTC. The full variable domain, with the rest looked up from reference TRBV9 and TRBJ2-1, is DSGVTQTPKHLITATGQRVTLRCSPRSGDLSVYWYQQSLDQGLQFLIQYYNGEERAKGNILERFSAQQFPDLHSELNLSSLELGDSALYFCASSYGLEGYNEQFFGPGTRLTVL.

The V call is TRBV10-2, the J call TRBJ2-7, with 10 nucleotides matching TRBD1. Germline trimming cut 5 bases from V and 4 bases from J; bases unmatched to any gene: 11. Germline lookup yields CDR1 WSHSY and CDR2 SAAADI. This CDR3 contains 16 residues. The CDR3 region is CASSPTSGTGVYEQYF. The CDR3 DNA is TGCGCCAGCAGTCCAACCTCCGGGACAGGGGTATACGAGCAGTACTTC.

The rearrangement uses TRBV3-1 (or the pseudogene TRBV3-2) and TRBJ2-1; TRBD2 aligns across 13 bases. Germline lookup yields CDR1 LGHDT and CDR2 YNNKEL (reference sequence). Trimming cost V 0 bases and J 8 bases; bases outside gene matches: 4. This CDR3 region has 16 residues. CDR3 loop: CASSQELAGGPDEQFF. The CDR3 DNA follows: TGTGCCAGCAGCCAAGAACTAGCGGGGGGGCCAGATGAGCAGTTCTTC.

The CDR3 reads CASSLGVGAGRSYEQYF. The CDR3 DNA reads TGTGCCAGCAGCTTAGGAGTCGGGGCCGGGAGGAGCTACGAGCAGTACTTC. J is TRBJ2-7 and V is TRBV7-9, with 7 bases fitting TRBD2. This CDR3 has 17 residues. V was clipped by 1 base and J by 3 bases; unmatched bases: 12. Germline V gene data show CDR1 as SEHNR and CDR2 as FQNEAQ (reference sequence).

The J gene is TRBJ1-2, the V gene TRBV9, with D perhaps matching TRBD1 (5 bases). Trimming shortened V by 3 bases and J by 2 bases, and 14 bases separated the two germline ends. The CDR3 is 15 amino acids. Germline V gives CDR1 SGDLS, CDR2 YYNGEE. CDR3 sequence (DNA): TGTGCCAGCAGCGGGGGGGACGCAAACAACTATGGCTACACCTTC. Its protein product is CASSGGDANNYGYTF.

This clone was detected a few times. This chain joins TRBV5-4 and TRBJ2-1; 8 nucleotides match TRBD2. Trimming took 5 bases from V and 5 from J; bases not matched to a gene: 15. The CDR3 has 17 amino acids. Germline assignment: CDR1 SGHNT and CDR2 YYREEE (reference sequence). CDR3: CASSDDGGVAGHNEQFF. The CDR3 coding sequence is TGTGCCAGCAGTGACGATGGTGGAGTAGCGGGGCACAATGAGCAGTTCTTC. Together with reference TRBV5-4 and TRBJ2-1, the CDR3 gives the full variable domain: ETGVTQSPTHLIKTRGQQVTLRCSSQSGHNTVSWYQQALGQGPQFIFQYYREEENGRGNFPPRFSGLQFPNYSSELNVNALELDDSALYLCASSDDGGVAGHNEQFFGPGTRLTVL.